The T cell receptor beta chain described here comes from a study of cytomegalovirus exposure and HLA in healthy donors. Across the study: Most donors, around 81% of over 300 genotyped, fell in the Caucasian-associated ancestry cluster. Study results and caveats: A later analysis linked a missense variant in DCLRE1C to the trimming of TCR beta V and J genes. Among TCR beta chains, those listed as cytomegalovirus-associated numbered over 150. Productive rates of about 90% or about 30% were seen for most TCR beta V segments in an earlier analysis.

Trimming removed 3 bases from V and 4 bases from J; junction bases left unmatched: 5. Germline lookup yields CDR1 KGHSH and CDR2 LQKENI. The length of the CDR3 is 15 residues. The PCR contained 60 Vbeta and 13 Jbeta primers. Measured with immunoSEQ multiplex PCR; TCRdb has only the in-frame clones, and not every one. The repertoire holds 200,000 or so clones, 60% to 85% seen once, with 15% to 19% in the top ten. This clone was recorded a few times. Antigen specificity is unknown. The clonotype originates from a man aged 35 to 55 in good health and CMV-seronegative. The chain links TRBV18 to TRBJ1-3, with TRBD1 matching 8 bases. The sequenced material came from PBMCs. For the CDR3, the DNA is TGTGCCAGCTCACCTCAGGGGGCGAAAGGAAACACCATATATTTT. Protein sequence: CASSPQGAKGNTIYF.